A selection of T cell receptor beta chains follows, all from one sample in a study of cytomegalovirus exposure and HLA in healthy donors. The repertoire was sequenced with immunoSEQ multiplex PCR; TCRdb's copy has only in-frame clones and lacks some. The table shows 130,000 or so clones, with approximately 80% occurring only once. Sample: PBMCs. The receptor source for this set is a woman aged 60-75 years in good health and CMV-seronegative. Each CDR3 is given with its conserved first and last residue. The order of the fields is J gene, D gene, clone size, V gene, CDR3 protein, CDR3 DNA. The D gene is left open where the match is weak. Part of the rows lack a size; the others show once, few, many or a class for expanded clones.

TRBJ2-7 | . | . | TRBV18 | CASSQRGNSYEQYF | TGTGCCAGCTCACAGAGGGGGAACTCCTACGAGCAGTACTTC
TRBJ2-1 | . | . | TRBV10-1 | CASSKGGDLAYNEQFF | TGCGCCAGCAGCAAAGGAGGGGACCTCGCCTACAATGAGCAGTTCTTC
TRBJ2-1 | . | few | TRBV21-1 | CASSKVRRDRWYNEQFF | TGTGCCAGCAGCAAAGTACGGAGGGACAGGTGGTACAATGAGCAGTTCTTC
TRBJ2-5 | TRBD2 | . | TRBV18 | CASSPQRGETQYF | TGTGCCAGCTCACCACAGCGGGGAGAGACCCAGTACTTC
TRBJ2-1 | . | . | TRBV28 | CASLNSYNEQFF | TGTGCCAGCCTTAACTCCTACAATGAGCAGTTCTTC
TRBJ2-7 | TRBD2 | . | TRBV15 | CATSREATPGGYEQYF | TGTGCCACCAGCAGAGAAGCCACCCCGGGGGGCTACGAGCAGTACTTC
TRBJ2-7 | TRBD2 | . | TRBV27 | CASRGLAGDDYEQYF | TGTGCCAGCAGGGGACTAGCGGGAGACGACTACGAGCAGTACTTC
TRBJ1-6 | . | few | TRBV30 | CAWSVRGSYNSPLHF | TGTGCCTGGAGTGTAAGGGGATCCTATAATTCACCCCTCCACTTT
TRBJ2-3 | TRBD2 | few | TRBV19 | CASCRLAGGAYTDTQYF | TGTGCCAGTTGTCGACTAGCGGGGGGTGCTTACACAGATACGCAGTATTTT
TRBJ1-2 | . | . | TRBV5-1 | CASSSEGARSTF | TGCGCCAGCAGCTCGGAGGGCGCCCGCAGTACCTTC
TRBJ1-2 | . | . | TRBV19 | CASYGGAYGYTF | TGTGCCAGCTATGGGGGGGCCTATGGCTACACCTTC
TRBJ1-2 | . | . | TRBV2 | CASRATNDHREGYTF | TGTGCCAGCAGAGCAACAAACGACCACAGGGAGGGCTACACCTTC
TRBJ1-1 | . | . | TRBV5-1 | CASSLLGEFTEAFF | TGCGCCAGCAGCTTGCTCGGGGAGTTCACTGAAGCTTTCTTT
TRBJ1-4 | . | . | TRBV7-4 | CASSHTGMNEKLFF | TGTGCCAGCAGCCATACAGGGATGAATGAAAAACTGTTTTTT
TRBJ2-5 | . | . | TRBV5-1 | CASSPHQGGSQETQYF | TGCGCCAGCAGCCCGCACCAGGGGGGATCGCAAGAGACCCAGTACTTC
TRBJ2-4 | TRBD2 | . | TRBV6-6 | CASTTTSGRNKNIQYF | TGTGCCAGCACGACGACTAGCGGGAGAAACAAAAACATTCAGTACTTC
TRBJ2-1 | . | once | TRBV6-5 | CASSSTGTLRYNEQFF | TGTGCCAGCAGTTCAACCGGGACATTGAGATATAATGAGCAGTTCTTC
TRBJ2-7 | TRBD2 | . | TRBV30 | CAWGLAPTGEQYF | TGTGCCTGGGGACTAGCCCCGACGGGGGAGCAGTACTTC
TRBJ1-5 | . | . | TRBV28 | CASSFGQNSNQPQHF | TGTGCCAGCAGTTTTGGCCAAAATAGCAATCAGCCCCAGCATTTT
TRBJ1-2 | TRBD1 | . | TRBV6-5 | CASATGNYGYTF | TGTGCCAGCGCGACAGGGAACTATGGCTACACCTTC
TRBJ2-5 | TRBD2 | once | TRBV7-9 | CASSLASGTETQYF | TGTGCCAGCAGCTTGGCTAGCGGGACTGAGACCCAGTACTTC
TRBJ2-3 | TRBD1 | . | TRBV19 | CATKNRPGQGPDTQYF | TGTGCCACCAAGAATAGACCGGGACAGGGACCAGATACGCAGTATTTT
TRBJ2-7 | TRBD1 | . | TRBV7-3 | CASSPGGAGGHEQYF | TGTGCCAGCAGCCCCGGAGGGGCAGGGGGCCACGAGCAGTACTTC